The present T cell receptor beta chain was sequenced within a study of vaccination and CD4 T cells after COVID-19. Study-wide results and caveats: Median SARS-CoV-2-reactive clonotype numbers went up from roughly 21 to 40, but not significantly.

This clonotype was detected a few times. Its specificity is not known. With the Oncomine TCR Beta short-read assay, DNA from cultured CD4+ T cells was sequenced. Each CDR3 protein is one row after TCRdb ran MiXCR on the PCR reads. The sample has roughly 5,400 distinct CDR3 sequences, about 60% seen once; the top ten hold about half. Sample treatment: approximately nine-day PBMC culture with coronavirus spike peptide pools or control peptides (ViraFEST assay). Those CD4+ T cells from the unexposed donor predate the COVID-19 pandemic (2011-2018). Half-medium changes with fresh IL-2 medium occurred on days 3 and 7. Germline V gene sequence: CDR1 MNHEY, CDR2 SMNVEV (reference sequence). This CDR3 region has 14 residues. Trimming pared 4 bases from V and 0 bases from J, leaving 7 bases between.

The chain is built from TRBV27 and TRBJ1-5; unclear D gene. Sequencing used CD4+ T cells from blood, cultured in vitro. The sequence was obtained from a human donor in good health. CDR3 in DNA: TGTGCCAGCAGTTCGATCAATAGCAATCAGCCCCAGCATTTT. Residues: CASSSINSNQPQHF.